Presented here are 9 T cell receptor beta chains from one specimen sequenced in a study of glioma-infiltrating T cells. Amplification of TCR alpha and beta CDR3 regions from RNA used iRepertoire nested multiplex PCR. TCRdb reanalysed the multiplex PCR reads using MiXCR and keeps one entry per CDR3 protein. The sample yields about 20,000 distinct CDR3 sequences, about 26% seen once. Sequencing was done on a sample of glioma tissue, nonneoplastic brain tissue, or PBMCs (not recorded which). These receptor sequences come from a human donor with low-grade glioma or glioblastoma, undergoing nonglioma brain surgery, or in good health (not recorded which).

The table lists this clonotype with many counts. This sequence joins TRBV4-1 and TRBJ2-1; 11 bases line up with TRBD2. After removal of 0 bases from V and 0 bases from J, the junction contained 7 bases not matched to a gene. CDR3 size: 19 residues. From germline, CDR1 is MGHRA and CDR2 YSYEKL. This CDR3 reads CASSQDSVGTSGSYNEQFF. CDR3 bases: TGCGCCAGCAGCCAAGATTCAGTCGGGACTAGCGGCTCCTACAATGAGCAGTTCTTC.

The sample holds many counts of this clonotype. V and J are TRBV7-3 and TRBJ2-1; D gene ambiguous. Trimming took 2 bases from V and 2 from J, leaving 10 bases between them. This CDR3 region has 15 residues. Germline-derived CDR1 and CDR2 are SGHTA and FQGTGA. The CDR3 sequence is CASSLGLSTYNEQFF. CDR3 nucleotides: TGTGCCAGCAGCTTAGGGCTCTCCACCTACAATGAGCAGTTCTTC.

There are many counts of this clonotype. V is TRBV6-6 and J is TRBJ2-5; unclear D gene. CDR3 size: 11 residues. Trimming took off 2 bases at V and 4 bases at J, with 2 bases between the two ends. Germline V lookup: CDR1 MNHNY, CDR2 SVGAGI (reference sequence). CDR3 loop: CASSYLETQYF. CDR3 in DNA: TGTGCCAGCAGTTACCTAGAGACCCAGTACTTC.

The table lists this clonotype with many counts. The chain carries TRBV14 and TRBJ1-1; 7 positions agree with TRBD1. Trimming at V came to 7 bases and at J to 4 bases, leaving 15 bases not matched to a gene. The CDR3 has 16 amino acids. Germline assignment: CDR1 SGHDN and CDR2 FVKESK. CDR3 region: CASTKQQGGRGTEAFF. CDR3 sequence (DNA): TGTGCCAGCACCAAACAGCAAGGGGGCCGTGGCACTGAAGCTTTCTTT.

On this clonotype itself: At one boundary the junction diverges from the germline segment, which might be a read error. V is TRBV7-2 and J is TRBJ1-4; D may be TRBD1 (5 bases). The CDR3 loop spans 14 amino acids. CDR1 and CDR2 (germline): SGHTA, FQGNSA. The CDR3 nucleotides are TGTGCCCGCAGCCGAGACAGAACTAATGAAAAACTGTTTTTT. This translates into CARSRDRTNEKLFF.

Of note for this clonotype: A single base separates this from a much larger clone, so it may be a read error. The CDR3 nucleotides are TGTGCCAACAGTTTCTACCTTAGGACAGGCTACGAGCAGTACTTC. Protein sequence: CANSFYLRTGYEQYF. The chain is built from TRBV6-2 or TRBV6-3 and TRBJ2-7; 7 nucleotides align to TRBD1. The CDR3 contains 15 residues. Germline CDR1 is MNHEY and CDR2 is SVGEGT.

This clonotype was picked up a small number of times. The gene calls are TRBV20-1 and TRBJ2-1; TRBD2 matches at 8 bases. The V gene's germline CDR1 is DFQATT and CDR2 SNEGSKA (reference sequence). The CDR3 has 15 residues. V shed 2 bases, J shed 5 bases, and the junction held 8 bases outside the gene matches. In DNA, the CDR3 is TGCAGTGCTAGACAGCGACTAGCGCGTGACAATGAGCAGTTCTTC. This sequence encodes CSARQRLARDNEQFF.

There are a few counts of this clonotype. The chain is built from TRBV10-3 and TRBJ1-5; the D gene is possibly TRBD1 (6 bases). This CDR3 spans 13 amino acids. Trimming took 10 bases from V and 7 from J, leaving 17 bases between them. CDR1 is ENHRY, CDR2 SYGVKD, per germline. As DNA, the CDR3 is TGTGCCACCGGCCCAGGGGAAGGGCAGCCCCAGCATTTT. Its translation: CATGPGEGQPQHF.

Concerning this clonotype itself: This may be a read error: a much more frequent sequence differs by one nucleotide. V is TRBV2 and J is TRBJ2-2; D is uncertain. The V end was cut by 10 bases, the J end by 6 bases, with 12 bases between. Per the germline V gene, CDR1 is SNHLY and CDR2 is FYNNEI. CDR3 length: 12 residues. The CDR3 nucleotides are TGTGCCACAACAGCTGTTCCCGGGGAGCTGTTTTTT. Translation: CATTAVPGELFF.